These 24 T cell receptor beta chains came from one sample sequenced in a study of T cell clonotyping in hematopoietic cell transplantation. The assay was immunoSEQ multiplex PCR, and TCRdb's table has in-frame clones only and misses some. The profile covers over 8,500 clones, with roughly nine tenths appearing a single time and roughly 35% taken by the ten largest. The specimen was PBMCs, collected 180 days after allogeneic stem cell transplant. The source of these receptors is a human patient who had an allogeneic stem cell transplant, so the T cells may come from the graft donor. The donor label of this sample is uncertain. Some clones in this sample may be carry-over from other donors' samples.

The chain has TRBV30 and TRBJ1-5; D remains unclear. The CDR3 spans 12 residues. Per germline, CDR1 GTSNPN and CDR2 SVGIG (reference sequence). V lost 1 base, J lost 4 bases, and 5 bases lay in between. CDR3 loop: CAWSGTNQPQHF. In DNA, the CDR3 is TGTGCCTGGAGTGGAACTAATCAGCCCCAGCATTTT. Complete variable domain (other parts from reference TRBV30 and TRBJ1-5): SQTIHQWPATLVQPVGSPLSLECTVEGTSNPNLYWYRQAAGRGLQLLFYSVGIGQISSEVPQNLSASRPQDRQFILSSKKLLLSDSGFYLCAWSGTNQPQHFGDGTRLSIL.

A word on this clone: The same CDR3 is also encoded by other DNA sequences in this sample. The chain employs TRBV6-5 and TRBJ2-2; D is perhaps TRBD2 (6 bases). V was trimmed by 1 base and J by 5 bases, leaving 8 bases between them. The germline gives CDR1 MNHEY, CDR2 SVGAGI. This CDR3 has 14 residues. As DNA, the CDR3 is TGTGCCAGCAGTTACTACGGGGGTACCGGGGAGCTGTTTTTT. Translating it yields CASSYYGGTGELFF.

V gene TRBV7-8 combines with J gene TRBJ2-2; 9 nucleotides align to TRBD2. The V gene's germline CDR1 is SGHVS and CDR2 FQNEAQ. The trim removed 5 bases at V and 5 bases at J, leaving 12 bases unmatched. The CDR3 contains 17 residues. CDR3 in amino acids: CASSNQGLALPTGELFF. DNA for the CDR3: TGTGCCAGCAGCAACCAGGGACTAGCTTTACCAACCGGGGAGCTGTTTTTT.

This clone was counted a single time. This rearrangement joins TRBV9 to TRBJ2-7; 8 nucleotides agree with TRBD1. J gave up 2 bases and V 6 bases, and 7 bases lay outside the gene matches. The CDR3 contains 14 residues. Germline V gives CDR1 SGDLS, CDR2 YYNGEE. The DNA of the CDR3 is TGTGCCAGCAACAGACAGGGGCATGCCTACGAGCAGTACTTC. Its protein is CASNRQGHAYEQYF.

The genes are TRBV6-4 and TRBJ2-6; either TRBD1 or TRBD2 may fit D (6 bases each). The CDR3 has 17 amino acids. The germline CDR1 and CDR2 sequences are MRHNA and SNTAGT. Trimming took off 4 bases at V and 0 bases at J, with 13 bases between the two ends. Here the CDR3 DNA reads TGTGCCAGCAGTGTATCGGGGGCCCCCTCTGGGGCCAACGTCCTGACTTTC. It codes for CASSVSGAPSGANVLTF.

By its share, this clone is medium-sized (0.01 to 0.1%). The rearrangement joins TRBV15 to TRBJ1-2; D is ambiguous. Germline V gene sequence: CDR1 LNHNV, CDR2 YYDKDF (reference sequence). V was pared by 4 bases and J by 8 bases, with 14 bases between. This CDR3 is 13 amino acids long. Here the CDR3 reads CATSIGLGWGYTF. CDR3 nucleotides: TGTGCCACCAGCATAGGACTCGGCTGGGGCTACACCTTC.

This rearrangement joins TRBV6-5 to TRBJ1-4, with D unclear. V was cut by 4 bases and J by 7 bases, with 13 bases left in between. Germline CDR1 and CDR2: MNHEY and SVGAGI. The CDR3 has 14 amino acids. CDR3 region: CASSSPQHSEKLFF. DNA for the CDR3: TGTGCCAGCAGTTCCCCACAGCACAGTGAAAAACTGTTTTTT.

This chain uses TRBV28 with TRBJ1-1; TRBD1 is a possible D gene (6 bases). From germline, CDR1 is MDHEN and CDR2 SYDVKM. This CDR3 is 15 amino acids long. V was pared by 4 bases and J by 5 bases, with 17 bases between. The CDR3 DNA follows: TGTGCCAGCAGTTCGGCAGGGGCGGGGGGGACTGAAGCTTTCTTT. As protein: CASSSAGAGGTEAFF. Filled out from reference TRBV28 and TRBJ1-1, the complete variable domain reads DVKVTQSSRYLVKRTGEKVFLECVQDMDHENMFWYRQDPGLGLRLIYFSYDVKMKEKGDIPEGYSVSREKKERFSLILESASTNQTSMYLCASSSAGAGGTEAFFGQGTRLTVV.

The chain recombines TRBV6-5 with TRBJ2-5; D gene unclear. The tail of the sequence fits TRBJ2-7 better, so the J call may be wrong. The CDR3 is 15 amino acids. CDR1 MNHEY and CDR2 SVGAGI come from the germline V gene. The CDR3 nucleotides are TGTGCCAGCAGTTCCTTACCTCCGACCGAATACGAGCAGTACTTC. It codes for CASSSLPPTEYEQYF.

The chain has TRBV30 and TRBJ1-6, with a tentative D call TRBD1 (5 bases). Germline V gives CDR1 GTSNPN, CDR2 SVGIG (reference sequence). V was trimmed by 0 bases and J by 9 bases, leaving 18 bases between them. The CDR3 is 16 amino acids. This CDR3 reads CAWSVGEAGLISPLHF. The DNA of the CDR3 is TGTGCCTGGAGTGTGGGAGAGGCAGGGCTCATTTCACCCCTCCACTTT.

The V call is TRBV6-1, the J call TRBJ2-5; 8 positions match TRBD1. The junction had 7 bases not matched to a gene; V was cut back by 0 bases and J by 1 base. The germline gives CDR1 MNHNS, CDR2 SASEGT. This CDR3 region has 17 residues. The CDR3: CASSEARHTGGQETQYF. The CDR3, as DNA: TGTGCCAGCAGTGAAGCGCGCCATACAGGGGGCCAAGAGACCCAGTACTTC.

The chain couples TRBV4-1 to TRBJ2-1; 9 bases fit TRBD2. Germline V gene lookup returns CDR1 MGHRA and CDR2 YSYEKL. V shed 1 base and J 1 base; nucleotides not matched to a gene: 8. The CDR3 length is 18 residues. The CDR3 sequence: CASSQGGGGGGSYNEQFF. As DNA, the CDR3 is TGCGCCAGCAGCCAAGGAGGCGGGGGGGGCGGATCCTACAATGAGCAGTTCTTC.

The rearrangement joins TRBV9 to TRBJ1-1; 9 bases match TRBD1. Germline trimming cut 0 bases from V and 0 bases from J; bases unmatched to any gene: 6. CDR1 is SGDLS, CDR2 YYNGEE, per germline. This CDR3 has 17 residues. The CDR3 loop is CASSVGSGTGMNTEAFF. CDR3 bases: TGTGCCAGCAGCGTAGGCTCTGGGACAGGGATGAACACTGAAGCTTTCTTT.

The chain combines TRBV6-5 with TRBJ1-1, with D hard to call. V was pared by 2 bases and J by 1 base, with 8 bases between. Germline V gives CDR1 MNHEY, CDR2 SVGAGI. The CDR3 is 14 amino acids. DNA of the CDR3: TGTGCCAGCAGTTACCAGGCCAAGAACACTGAAGCTTTCTTT. Translated, it gives CASSYQAKNTEAFF.

In nucleotides, the CDR3 is TGCGCCAGCAGCCCGACTAGCGGGTCCTACAATGAGCAGTTCTTC. Translated: CASSPTSGSYNEQFF. This chain uses TRBV5-1 with TRBJ2-1; 10 nucleotides agree with TRBD2. The CDR3 sequence is 15 residues long. Germline V gene data show CDR1 as SGHRS and CDR2 as YFSETQ. Unmatched junction bases numbered 2, after V lost 4 bases and J lost 1 base.

V is TRBV27 and J is TRBJ1-6; D gene unclear. This CDR3 comprises 13 residues. In germline, CDR1 is MNHEY, CDR2 SMNVEV (reference sequence). V lost 5 bases, J lost 2 bases, and 4 bases lay in between. Written as DNA, the CDR3 is TGTGCCAGCAGTCCACCCTATAATTCACCCCTCCACTTT. Amino acid sequence: CASSPPYNSPLHF.

J is TRBJ1-3 and V is TRBV7-6; TRBD1 is a possible D gene (5 bases). Germline CDR1 is SGHVS and CDR2 is FNYEAQ. The CDR3 totals 15 residues. V dropped 2 bases and J dropped 2 bases, with 10 bases sitting between them. Here the CDR3 DNA reads TGTGCCAGCAGCTTAAGGGGAGGGACTGGAAACACCATATATTTT. Protein: CASSLRGGTGNTIYF.

The rearrangement uses TRBV19 and TRBJ1-4; the D is unclear. Germline V gene data show CDR1 as LNHDA and CDR2 as SQIVND (reference sequence). The ends were cut back, 9 bases at V and 7 bases at J, with 15 bases in the middle. This CDR3 region has 13 residues. The CDR3 sequence is CASRSRLPEKLFF. For the CDR3, the DNA is TGTGCCAGCAGGTCGCGGCTGCCTGAAAAACTGTTTTTT.

This clone has just one count. The chain is built from TRBV30 and TRBJ2-1; the match to TRBD1 covers 11 bases. The CDR3 is made up of 16 amino acids. CDR1 is GTSNPN, CDR2 SVGIG, per germline (reference sequence). The V and J ends lost 5 bases and 3 bases, in that order; junction bases with no gene match: 9. The CDR3 protein is CAWASGTGGFYNEQFF. The CDR3 DNA reads as TGTGCCTGGGCCTCCGGGACAGGGGGATTCTACAATGAGCAGTTCTTC.

The rearrangement links TRBV7-2 to TRBJ1-6, with D hard to call. Germline V gene data show CDR1 as SGHTA and CDR2 as FQGNSA. The CDR3 contains 18 residues. V lost 4 bases and J lost 6, with 22 bases in between. CDR3 DNA sequence: TGTGCCAGCAGCTCCCTGAGAGGGAGGAGAGAGAGTAATTCACCCCTCCACTTT. This encodes CASSSLRGRRESNSPLHF.

The DNA for the CDR3 is TGTGCCAGTAGTCGAGGACAAGGCAATCAGCCCCAGCATTTT. It specifies CASSRGQGNQPQHF. The rearrangement uses TRBV19 and TRBJ1-5; maybe TRBD1 (5 bases). The CDR3 length is 14 residues. Per germline, CDR1 LNHDA and CDR2 SQIVND (reference sequence). V was clipped by 5 bases and J by 2 bases, with 10 bases between them.

This clone is a singleton in its sample. The rearrangement joins TRBV7-7 to TRBJ2-1; D gene unclear. The V gene's germline CDR1 is SSHAT and CDR2 FNYEAQ (reference sequence). The CDR3 sequence is 15 residues long. V gave up 1 base and J gave up 1 base, with 8 bases separating them. The CDR3 DNA is TGTGCCAGCAGCTTAGGCACCCCGTCCTACAATGAGCAGTTCTTC. Translating gives CASSLGTPSYNEQFF. Full variable domain (remainder filled in from reference TRBV7-7 and TRBJ2-1): GAGVSQSPRYKVTKRGQDVTLRCDPISSHATLYWYQQALGQGPEFLTYFNYEAQPDKSGLPSDRFSAERPEGSISTLTIQRTEQRDSAMYRCASSLGTPSYNEQFFGPGTRLTVL.

CDR3: CASSLVQGNTEAFF. The CDR3 DNA reads TGTGCCAGCAGCTTAGTGCAGGGGAACACTGAAGCTTTCTTT. The gene calls are TRBV7-2 and TRBJ1-1; tentatively, D is TRBD1 (5 bases). V lost 1 base to trimming and J lost 1 base, with 7 bases between them. The CDR3 is 14 amino acids. Germline CDR1 SGHTA, CDR2 FQGNSA.

This chain uses TRBV9 with TRBJ2-3; D possibly uses TRBD1 or TRBD2 (5 bases each). The CDR3 is 15 amino acids. Germline CDR1 reads SGDLS; CDR2 reads YYNGEE. Trimming removed 0 bases at V and 0 bases at J, with 8 bases between. The CDR3 DNA reads TGTGCCAGCAGCGTAGCGAGGGGCAGCACAGATACGCAGTATTTT. Its translation is CASSVARGSTDTQYF.